One sample yielded the 5 T cell receptor beta chains listed below, sequenced in a study of CD8+ T cells in alopecia areata (dated by TCRdb to 2016 to 2019). The library relied on the immunoSEQ multiplex PCR assay. RNA was extracted from all samples and reverse transcribed into cDNA as template for TCR sequencing. TCRdb re-hosts the immuneACCESS table, in-frame sequences only. Its copies lack some clones; in the studies checked, an unresolved V gene accounts for under half of them, and the cause for the rest is not known. The sample table records under 150,000 clones; about 51% of these occur just once. The ten largest clones represent approximately 10% of the sample. The sequenced material came from NKG2D-low CD8+ T cells sorted from blood. The meaning of the sample's cell subset or site label: sorted CD8+ NKG2D-low blood T cells. The source is a human donor with alopecia areata.

The V and J genes are TRBV5-4 and TRBJ2-3; D is perhaps TRBD2 (5 bases). Germline values: CDR1 SGHNT, CDR2 YYREEE (reference sequence). The ends were cut back, 1 base at V and 4 bases at J, with 13 bases in the middle. The CDR3 is 15 amino acids. CDR3 amino acids: CASSLSPGSADTQYF. CDR3 coding DNA: TGTGCCAGCAGCTTGAGTCCGGGAAGCGCAGATACGCAGTATTTT.

J is TRBJ2-3 and V is TRBV28, with a possible D match to TRBD2 (6 bases). Looked up from germline, CDR1 is MDHEN and CDR2 is SYDVKM. This CDR3 is 14 amino acids long. V gave up 5 bases and J gave up 0 bases, with 9 bases separating them. This chain's CDR3 is CASSRGTSTDTQYF. The CDR3 DNA reads TGTGCCAGCAGTCGCGGGACTAGCACAGATACGCAGTATTTT.

The chain couples TRBV27 to TRBJ2-7; D is possibly TRBD2 (6 bases). The CDR3 is 15 residues long. V was trimmed by 0 bases and J by 3 bases, leaving 12 bases between them. Germline CDR1 is MNHEY and CDR2 is SMNVEV (reference sequence). In nucleotides, the CDR3 is TGTGCCAGCAGTTTATCTAGCGGAACGTTCTACGAGCAGTACTTC. This sequence encodes CASSLSSGTFYEQYF.

As regards this clone: In the same sample, other DNA sequences code for this CDR3. The chain couples TRBV29-1 to TRBJ2-7; D possibly uses TRBD1 or TRBD2 (5 bases each). This CDR3 has 12 residues. Germline V CDR1 and CDR2: SQVTM, ANQGSEA. V lost 5 bases and J 3 bases, leaving 11 bases between the germline ends. The chain's CDR3 is CSVRSGSYEQYF. The CDR3 coding sequence is TGCAGCGTTCGCTCAGGGAGCTACGAGCAGTACTTC.

The chain recombines TRBV20-1 with TRBJ2-1; perhaps TRBD1 as D (5 bases). Germline values: CDR1 DFQATT, CDR2 SNEGSKA (reference sequence). V was cut by 4 bases and J by 10 bases, with 11 bases left in between. The CDR3 runs to 11 residues. The CDR3 loop reads CSAIQQDEQFF. CDR3 nucleotides: TGCAGTGCTATCCAACAGGACGAGCAGTTCTTC.